This T cell receptor (beta chain) stems from a study of cytomegalovirus exposure and HLA in healthy donors. Background on the study: Unique TCRs from HLA-typed donors, 75 million to 100 million of them, were held in an early data release.

Overall study results and limits: Within a later analysis, the majority of CMV-associated TCR beta chains appeared HLA-restricted.

This clone was seen a few times. The antigen remains unidentified. Vbeta (60) and Jbeta (13) primers were used in the PCR. In the original processing: Later, an analysis found approximately 80 million unique TCR beta chains, and some 10 million of these were shared. Libraries were prepared by immunoSEQ multiplex PCR; TCRdb keeps only in-frame clonotypes and omits some of them. That table is the source of V, J and clone size, and D and trimming were worked out from the DNA. The table records some 80,000 clones, 60% to 85% of them present only once. The CDR3 is made up of 14 amino acids. The V gene end was trimmed by 0 bases and the J gene end by 7 bases; junction bases not matched to a gene: 3. Germline values: CDR1 ENHRY, CDR2 SYGVKD.

The specimen sequenced was PBMCs. This clonotype originated in a man aged 18 to 29 in good health and CMV-seropositive. The chain carries TRBV10-3 and TRBJ1-3; 7 bases agree with TRBD1. The CDR3: CAISESGQKNTIYF. The CDR3 nucleotides read TGTGCCATCAGTGAGTCGGGACAGAAGAACACCATATATTTT.